These 14 T cell receptor beta chains were all obtained from the same sample, sequenced in a study of cytomegalovirus exposure and HLA in healthy donors. The PCR contained 60 Vbeta and 13 Jbeta primers. Some clones are missing from TCRdb's copy, which holds only in-frame ones; the method was immunoSEQ multiplex PCR. Among about 130,000 clones listed, 70% to 85% were seen once. The sequenced material came from PBMCs. These TCRs come from a male donor in good health and CMV-seropositive.

The chain has TRBV11-2 and TRBJ2-3, with 10 bases lining up with TRBD2. The germline V gene has CDR1 SGHAT and CDR2 FQNNGV. V gave up 2 bases and J gave up 3 bases; unmatched junction bases: 8. This CDR3 has 17 amino acids. As DNA, the CDR3 is TGTGCCAGCAGCTTAACCGGGGTAGCGGGAGGTACAGATACGCAGTATTTT. It codes for CASSLTGVAGGTDTQYF.

For this clone: Mismatch with germline at one junction end may stem from a read error. The chain links TRBV7-9 to TRBJ2-7, with 11 bases that match TRBD2. The germline gives CDR1 SEHNR, CDR2 FQNEAQ (reference sequence). The CDR3 is made up of 16 amino acids. CDR3 residues: CSSSRLAGGPTYEQYF. The CDR3, as DNA: TGTTCCAGCAGCCGATTAGCGGGAGGGCCTACCTACGAGCAGTACTTC.

The chain employs TRBV6-1 and TRBJ2-7; D call uncertain. The CDR3 extends over 14 amino acids. Germline V CDR1 and CDR2: MNHNS, SASEGT. V lost 1 base and J lost 2, with 9 bases in between. For the CDR3, the DNA is TGTGCCAGCAGTGAAGGGGTGGGCCCCTACGAGCAGTACTTC. It yields the protein CASSEGVGPYEQYF.

The rearrangement joins TRBV7-9 to TRBJ2-3, with a weak D call TRBD2 (5 bases). V lost 4 bases to trimming and J lost 0 bases, with 14 bases between them. CDR3 length equals 16 residues. Germline V CDR1 and CDR2: SEHNR, FQNEAQ (reference sequence). The CDR3 sequence: CASSSPGSRSTDTQYF. The CDR3 DNA follows: TGTGCCAGCAGCTCCCCGGGATCGCGAAGCACAGATACGCAGTATTTT.

The gene calls are TRBV28 and TRBJ1-2, with a weak D call TRBD1 (5 bases). This CDR3 spans 21 amino acids. CDR1 and CDR2 from the germline V gene are MDHEN and SYDVKM. V was cut by 8 bases and J by 4 bases, with 38 bases left in between. The CDR3 DNA is TGTGCCAGCGGCCGGAATATCGGTGCACAGTGGGGCCGGGCAGTCGTCTATGGCTACACCTTC. This translates into CASGRNIGAQWGRAVVYGYTF.

The chain combines TRBV9 with TRBJ2-1; D perhaps matches TRBD2 (6 bases). The length of the CDR3 is 13 residues. V lost 2 bases, J lost 7 bases, and 10 bases lay in between. Germline V gives CDR1 SGDLS, CDR2 YYNGEE. CDR3 sequence: CASSVTSGNEQFF. As DNA, the CDR3 is TGTGCCAGCAGCGTGACTAGTGGGAATGAGCAGTTCTTC. Based on the CDR3 plus reference TRBV9 and TRBJ2-1, the full variable domain is DSGVTQTPKHLITATGQRVTLRCSPRSGDLSVYWYQQSLDQGLQFLIQYYNGEERAKGNILERFSAQQFPDLHSELNLSSLELGDSALYFCASSVTSGNEQFFGPGTRLTVL.

The V call is TRBV14, the J call TRBJ2-1, with 15 positions matching TRBD2. Per germline, CDR1 SGHDN and CDR2 FVKESK. This CDR3 spans 15 amino acids. J lost 6 bases, V lost 3 bases, and 0 bases had no gene match. This chain's CDR3 is CASSQGLAGGNEQFF. CDR3 DNA: TGTGCCAGCAGCCAGGGACTAGCGGGGGGCAATGAGCAGTTCTTC.

The chain links TRBV27 to TRBJ2-7, with D possibly TRBD1 on 5 matching bases. The V and J ends lost 6 bases and 2 bases respectively, with 11 bases between them. The CDR3 extends over 13 amino acids. The germline V gene has CDR1 MNHEY and CDR2 SMNVEV (reference sequence). CDR3 DNA: TGTGCCAGCAGGCCCATGGGGCCCTACGAGCAGTACTTC. It is translated as CASRPMGPYEQYF.

The V gene is TRBV7-9, the J gene TRBJ2-3; TRBD2 matches at 9 bases. This CDR3 is built from 17 residues. Germline V CDR1 and CDR2: SEHNR, FQNEAQ (reference sequence). V gave up 4 bases and J gave up 3 bases; unmatched junction bases: 11. CDR3: CASSSGAAGGRTDTQYF. CDR3 DNA sequence: TGTGCCAGCAGCTCCGGTGCTGCGGGGGGGCGTACAGATACGCAGTATTTT.

This clone was observed a few times. The J gene is TRBJ1-3, the V gene TRBV7-8; TRBD1 is a possible D gene (5 bases). The V end lost 0 bases, the J end lost 12 bases, and 18 bases lay between the germline ends. The V gene's germline CDR1 is SGHVS and CDR2 FQNEAQ. The CDR3 spans 15 residues. CDR3 loop: CASSLAEDPGADIYF. CDR3 nucleotides: TGTGCCAGCAGCTTAGCTGAGGATCCTGGGGCTGACATATATTTT.

J is TRBJ2-7 and V is TRBV28, with 12 bases lining up with TRBD2. V lost 7 bases to trimming and J lost 2 bases; unmatched junction nucleotides: 3. CDR1 MDHEN and CDR2 SYDVKM come from the germline V gene. The CDR3 sequence is 14 residues long. The CDR3 nucleotides read TGTGCCAGCATGCCTAGCGGGGGGGCCTACGAGCAGTACTTC. Its translation is CASMPSGGAYEQYF.

This clone was seen a few times. The gene calls are TRBV12-5 and TRBJ2-5; D possibly corresponds to TRBD2 (5 bases). Germline V gives CDR1 LGHNT, CDR2 FRNRAP. The V end lost 2 bases, the J end lost 4 bases, and 17 bases lay between the germline ends. The CDR3 has 16 residues. CDR3: CASGLSPRLPLETQYF. In DNA, the CDR3 is TGTGCTAGTGGTTTGTCCCCGAGACTACCCTTAGAGACCCAGTACTTC.

The genes are TRBV5-4 and TRBJ2-5; 7 positions match TRBD2. Germline V gene sequence: CDR1 SGHNT, CDR2 YYREEE (reference sequence). The CDR3 runs to 14 residues. V lost 2 bases, J lost 3 bases, and 4 bases stayed unmatched. CDR3 amino acids: CASSFRSGKETQYF. For the CDR3, the DNA is TGTGCCAGCAGCTTTCGGAGCGGGAAAGAGACCCAGTACTTC.

This chain uses TRBV2 with TRBJ2-1; TRBD1 is a possible D gene (5 bases). Germline CDR1 SNHLY, CDR2 FYNNEI. V dropped 7 bases and J dropped 5 bases, with 12 bases sitting between them. There are 13 residues in the CDR3. The CDR3 loop is CASNLVGDNEQFF. CDR3 sequence (DNA): TGTGCCAGCAATCTAGTAGGGGACAATGAGCAGTTCTTC.